These 19 T cell receptor beta chains came from one sample sequenced in a study of blood T cell repertoires in COVID-19. Produced via immunoSEQ multiplex PCR; TCRdb's table is partial and in-frame only. The sample holds over 130,000 clones; about 80% are singletons and the top ten take about 3.2%. Specimen: PBMCs or T cells enriched from blood (not recorded which). The receptors derive from a woman between 50 and 59 years old who had recovered from COVID-19.

The chain employs TRBV29-1 and TRBJ2-7; D remains unclear. The CDR3 has 13 amino acids. Germline CDR1 reads SQVTM; CDR2 reads ANQGSEA. V lost 7 bases and J lost 0, with 13 bases in between. The CDR3 reads CSAGTASSYEQYF. CDR3 DNA: TGCAGCGCTGGAACAGCCAGCTCCTACGAGCAGTACTTC.

The chain links TRBV18 to TRBJ1-2; D may be TRBD1 (5 bases). This CDR3 spans 16 amino acids. Trimming stripped 3 bases from V and 1 base from J, with 15 bases between. Per germline, CDR1 KGHSH and CDR2 LQKENI. CDR3 nucleotide sequence: TGTGCCAGCTCACCCGACAGCGTCCTTCTTAACTATGGCTACACCTTC. Translated: CASSPDSVLLNYGYTF.

The chain uses TRBV4-2 and TRBJ1-1, with D possibly TRBD1 on 6 matching bases. The CDR3 has 13 residues. Trimming took off 3 bases at V and 1 base at J, with 6 bases between the two ends. Germline CDR1 is LGHNA and CDR2 is YNFKEQ. This CDR3 is CASSQGQNTEAFF. The CDR3 nucleotides are TGTGCCAGCAGCCAGGGACAGAACACTGAAGCTTTCTTT.

The chain has TRBV6-5 and TRBJ2-1; 10 positions match TRBD2. The trim removed 4 bases at V and 7 bases at J, leaving 7 bases unmatched. The CDR3 is made up of 15 amino acids. Germline CDR1 MNHEY, CDR2 SVGAGI. The CDR3 coding sequence is TGTGCCAGCAGTTGGATAGCGGGAGGAACGAATGAGCAGTTCTTC. Amino acids: CASSWIAGGTNEQFF.

The V call is TRBV2, the J call TRBJ2-6; maybe TRBD1 (6 bases). Germline V gene sequence: CDR1 SNHLY, CDR2 FYNNEI. The CDR3 runs to 16 residues. The V and J ends lost 6 bases and 0 bases respectively, with 12 bases between them. CDR3 coding DNA: TGTGCCAGCAGCAGGGACACGAGCTCTGGGGCCAACGTCCTGACTTTC. Translation gives CASSRDTSSGANVLTF.

V gene TRBV29-1 combines with J gene TRBJ1-3; D gene ambiguous. This CDR3 contains 13 residues. V was shortened by 5 bases and J by 2 bases, with 10 bases between the two germline ends. CDR1 SQVTM and CDR2 ANQGSEA come from the germline V gene. CDR3 residues: CSVSAQAGNTIYF. CDR3 DNA sequence: TGCAGCGTTTCCGCGCAGGCTGGAAACACCATATATTTT.

The chain combines TRBV24-1 with TRBJ1-2; D unresolved. CDR3 length: 11 residues. Germline V gives CDR1 KGHDR, CDR2 SFDVKD. V dropped 4 bases and J dropped 6 bases, with 5 bases sitting between them. The CDR3 reads CATSDLDGYTF. The CDR3 DNA sequence: TGTGCCACCAGTGACCTCGATGGCTACACCTTC.

This clone was seen once. The chain links TRBV6-4 to TRBJ2-3; 9 bases align to TRBD2. Germline CDR1 and CDR2: MRHNA and SNTAGT. This CDR3 is built from 14 residues. With V trimmed by 4 bases and J by 4 bases, 3 bases remained unmatched. The chain's CDR3 is CASSVAGGSDTQYF. Written as DNA, the CDR3 is TGTGCCAGCAGTGTGGCGGGGGGGTCAGATACGCAGTATTTT.

The chain is built from TRBV7-2 and TRBJ2-7; D remains unclear. CDR1 and CDR2 from the germline V gene are SGHTA and FQGNSA. The CDR3 runs to 14 residues. V lost 2 bases and J lost 3, with 11 bases in between. As DNA, the CDR3 is TGTGCCAGCAGCTTACTGGGCAGTTTCTACGAGCAGTACTTC. This gives the protein CASSLLGSFYEQYF.

Here the CDR3 DNA reads TGTGCCAGCTCCCCTCCTGGCGGCCTGCAGTATTTT. It specifies CASSPPGGLQYF. The J gene is TRBJ2-3, the V gene TRBV18; D is ambiguous. The germline V gene encodes CDR1 KGHSH and CDR2 LQKENI. Trimming took off 6 bases at V and 11 bases at J, with 15 bases between the two ends. This CDR3 is 12 amino acids long.

This rearrangement joins TRBV5-1 to TRBJ2-7, with a tentative D call TRBD2 (6 bases). V lost 4 bases and J 3 bases, leaving 11 bases between the germline ends. Per the germline V gene, CDR1 is SGHRS and CDR2 is YFSETQ. This CDR3 has 13 residues. This CDR3 is CASSPPGGYEQYF. The CDR3 bases are TGCGCCAGCAGCCCCCCCGGGGGCTACGAGCAGTACTTC.

This chain links TRBV7-8 with TRBJ2-7, with D possibly being TRBD2 (6 bases). The CDR3 runs 13 residues. The germline V and J ends were trimmed by 7 bases and 7 bases, with 17 bases remaining between them. Germline V lookup: CDR1 SGHVS, CDR2 FQNEAQ. In nucleotides, the CDR3 is TGTGCCAGCACCAAATGGGACTCCCTGGAGCAGTACTTC. Translating it yields CASTKWDSLEQYF. Variable domain in full (rest from reference TRBV7-8 and TRBJ2-7): GAGVSQSPRYKVAKRGQDVALRCDPISGHVSLFWYQQALGQGPEFLTYFQNEAQLDKSGLPSDRFFAERPEGSVSTLKIQRTQQEDSAVYLCASTKWDSLEQYFGPGTRLTVT.

This sequence joins TRBV13 and TRBJ2-7; 8 nucleotides agree with TRBD1. V trimming: 5 bases; J trimming: 5 bases; junction bases outside the gene matches: 11. Germline CDR1 PRHDT, CDR2 FYEKMQ (reference sequence). This CDR3 has 15 amino acids. CDR3 sequence: CASSLARGRGDEQYF. For the CDR3, the DNA is TGTGCCAGCAGCCTGGCCAGGGGGCGTGGGGACGAGCAGTACTTC.

The J gene is TRBJ1-5, the V gene TRBV2; 10 bases agree with TRBD1. The length of the CDR3 is 14 residues. Germline V lookup: CDR1 SNHLY, CDR2 FYNNEI. V lost 2 bases to trimming and J lost 6 bases; unmatched junction nucleotides: 1. In DNA, the CDR3 is TGTGCCAGCAGTGAACGACAGGGGGCTCAGCCCCAGCATTTT. Encoded protein: CASSERQGAQPQHF.

The chain uses TRBV5-1 and TRBJ2-3; 11 bases line up with TRBD2. With V trimmed by 0 bases and J by 4 bases, 10 bases remained unmatched. The germline CDR1 and CDR2 sequences are SGHRS and YFSETQ. The CDR3 has 18 residues. CDR3 in DNA: TGCGCCAGCAGCTTGGTGGGGAGACTAGCGGGATGGGCAGATACGCAGTATTTT. Amino acid sequence: CASSLVGRLAGWADTQYF.

V gene TRBV29-1 combines with J gene TRBJ1-5, with 10 bases aligning to TRBD1. Germline CDR1 is SQVTM and CDR2 is ANQGSEA. Trimming removed 6 bases from V and 7 bases from J; junction bases left unmatched: 9. The CDR3 extends over 14 amino acids. The CDR3 DNA sequence: TGCAGCGTAGCCGGGACAGGGGTTTTGCAGCCCCAGCATTTT. Its protein product is CSVAGTGVLQPQHF.

V and J are TRBV5-1 and TRBJ2-1; D is ambiguous. The V end was cut by 5 bases, the J end by 5 bases, with 17 bases between. Germline CDR1 reads SGHRS; CDR2 reads YFSETQ. This CDR3 is 15 amino acids long. The CDR3 DNA sequence: TGCGCCAGCAGTTCTCCTTACCTACCTAACAATGAGCAGTTCTTC. Amino acids: CASSSPYLPNNEQFF.

The rearrangement links TRBV11-3 to TRBJ2-2; TRBD2 matches 11 bases. The CDR3 length is 15 residues. Trimming at V came to 6 bases and at J to 4 bases, leaving 4 bases not matched to a gene. Germline V gene lookup returns CDR1 SGHNT and CDR2 YENEEA. CDR3 amino acids: CASRYLAGGTGELFF. In nucleotides, the CDR3 is TGTGCCAGCAGATATCTAGCGGGGGGCACCGGGGAGCTGTTTTTT.

This rearrangement joins TRBV12-3 or TRBV12-4 to TRBJ1-4, with D hard to call. V lost 3 bases and J 4 bases, leaving 6 bases between the germline ends. This CDR3 has 13 residues. CDR3 nucleotides: TGTGCCAGCAGTTTGAACAGTAATGAAAAACTGTTTTTT. This codes for CASSLNSNEKLFF.